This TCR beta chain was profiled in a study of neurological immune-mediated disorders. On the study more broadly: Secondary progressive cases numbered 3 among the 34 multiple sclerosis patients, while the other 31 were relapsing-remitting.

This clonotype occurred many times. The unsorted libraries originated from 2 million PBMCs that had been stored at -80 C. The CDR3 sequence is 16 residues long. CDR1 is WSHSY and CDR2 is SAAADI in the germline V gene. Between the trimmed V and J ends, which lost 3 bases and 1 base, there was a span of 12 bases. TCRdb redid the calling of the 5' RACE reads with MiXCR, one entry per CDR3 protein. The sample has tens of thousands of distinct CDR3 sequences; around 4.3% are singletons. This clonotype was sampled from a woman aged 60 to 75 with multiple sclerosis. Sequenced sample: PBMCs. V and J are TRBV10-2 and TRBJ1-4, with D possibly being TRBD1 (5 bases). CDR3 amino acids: CASSEGEGRTNEKLFF. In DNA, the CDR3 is TGCGCCAGCAGTGAAGGGGAGGGCCGAACTAATGAAAAACTGTTTTTT.